This T cell receptor (beta chain) was sequenced in a study of blood T cell repertoires in COVID-19. As for the study in general: Collection of acute and convalescent COVID-19 samples took place in the United States, Italy and Spain. PBMCs, B-cell-depleted T cells, or T cells provided the cDNA or gDNA that made up the material.

In the original workflow: Estimated nucleated cell counts came from reference gene primer amplification. The method was immunoSEQ multiplex PCR; TCRdb's version includes in-frame clones alone and lacks a portion of them. The V and J calls and clone size were taken over from that table, and D and trimming were inferred from the DNA. Of more than 60,000 clones listed, 84% are singletons. Germline CDR1 MNHEY, CDR2 SVGEGT. There are 15 residues in the CDR3. V lost 0 bases to trimming and J lost 5 bases; unmatched junction nucleotides: 3. Sample: peripheral blood. The sequence derives from a man between 50 and 59 years old with acute or convalescent COVID-19. V is TRBV6-2 or TRBV6-3 and J is TRBJ1-4; 7 bases are shared with TRBD1. For the CDR3, the DNA is TGTGCCAGCAGTTACTCAGGGACAGCGAATGAAAAACTGTTTTTT. Translated, it gives CASSYSGTANEKLFF.